What follows is one T cell receptor (beta chain) and its context. Its antigen remains unidentified. Using immunoSEQ multiplex PCR, the repertoire was profiled, and TCRdb retains in-frame clones only, with some absent. The data show some 96,000 clones, with around 87% seen just once and roughly 15% held by the top ten. The data stem from a study of T cell responses to AZD1222 COVID-19 vaccine. Study results and caveats: White British people made up most donors, females outnumbered males, and clonal diversity was possibly underestimated.

The ends lost 2 bases at V and 3 bases at J; junction bases unmatched: 8. CDR1 SGHDT and CDR2 YYEEEE come from the germline V gene. The CDR3 has 15 residues. The starting material was peripheral blood, obtained on day 0 of AZD1222 vaccination. The chain links TRBV5-6 to TRBJ2-7; 7 nucleotides agree with TRBD1. The TCR sequence derives from an adult in good health. The CDR3 loop is CASSFTGVAIYEQYF. The DNA for the CDR3 is TGTGCCAGCAGCTTTACAGGGGTGGCCATCTACGAGCAGTACTTC.